The entry that follows covers one T cell receptor (beta chain) sequence. Its antigen remains undetermined. No much larger clone exists at a distance of one base, and base qualities are not known. At one collaborating source in Seattle, patients were enrolled during active infection and were followed longitudinally through the course of disease. Collaborating institutions collected whole blood in K2EDTA tubes following their own protocols. For TCRbeta analysis, collaborators shipped samples in one of three forms: frozen whole blood, isolated PBMCs, or DNA extracted from either of those sample types. TCRbeta CDR3 regions were amplified from genomic DNA by means of the immunoSEQ Assay, a bias-controlled multiplex PCR. The published analysis was carried out like this. Within the assay, amplification of reference gene primers was used to estimate how many nucleated cells each sample contained. To quantify the absolute abundance of each unique TCRbeta CDR3 rearrangement, sequence reads were collapsed and filtered. For each sample, productive Simpson clonality was calculated as the square root of Simpson's diversity index across productive rearrangements. This is the immuneACCESS table as TCRdb keeps it, with only in-frame sequences that have V and J called. A part of the clones is gone; compared with another copy, unresolved V genes explain less than half, and the rest is unexplained. V and J calls and clone size come straight from that table; D and trimming were deduced from the DNA. The sample table lists some 170,000 clones, just under 90% of them with a count of one. The ten top clones hold about 12% of the sample.

At the junction V is shortened by 5 bases and J by 2 bases, with 16 bases in between. Taken from cysteine to phenylalanine, the CDR3 has 15 residues. Only the CDR3 portion is preserved as DNA: 45 bases, with reading frame beginning at the first base. The germline V gene (reference sequence) sets CDR1 to MNHEY and CDR2 to SMNVEV. These data belong to a study of blood T cell repertoires in COVID-19 (dated by TCRdb to the early 2020s). Background for the entire study: Collaborator samples came from the United States, Italy and Spain and covered acute and convalescent phases of COVID-19. The material from the prospective study consisted of cDNA or gDNA derived from T cells, B-cell-depleted T cells, or PBMCs. The dataset comprised deeply sampled blood TCRbeta repertoires from subjects exposed to, actively infected with, or recovered from COVID-19. The repertoires were released in a freely available public database meant as a resource for research on the immune response to SARS-CoV-2. Samples were obtained from the ongoing ImmuneRACE study (first 160 participants) and from 950 to 1,500 subjects provided by 6 global collaborators. A de-identified subject ID, COVID-19 status, age in years and sex were almost always included in the sample metadata. HLA class I and class II types, where available, came from metadata supplied by the sample provider rather than from assay-based typing.

What the study reported, not specific to this receptor: The amount of clinical and demographic metadata varied by source and participant and was provided uncurated.

The chain is made from TRBV27 and TRBJ2-7; TRBD2 might be the D gene, on 7 matching bases. The TCR originated in an older woman with COVID-19, enrolled during active disease. Sequenced material: peripheral blood. The DNA sequence reads TGTGCCAGCAGTCCCCGGAAGGGGGGGACCTACGAGCAGTACTTC. Its translation reads: CASSPRKGGTYEQYF.